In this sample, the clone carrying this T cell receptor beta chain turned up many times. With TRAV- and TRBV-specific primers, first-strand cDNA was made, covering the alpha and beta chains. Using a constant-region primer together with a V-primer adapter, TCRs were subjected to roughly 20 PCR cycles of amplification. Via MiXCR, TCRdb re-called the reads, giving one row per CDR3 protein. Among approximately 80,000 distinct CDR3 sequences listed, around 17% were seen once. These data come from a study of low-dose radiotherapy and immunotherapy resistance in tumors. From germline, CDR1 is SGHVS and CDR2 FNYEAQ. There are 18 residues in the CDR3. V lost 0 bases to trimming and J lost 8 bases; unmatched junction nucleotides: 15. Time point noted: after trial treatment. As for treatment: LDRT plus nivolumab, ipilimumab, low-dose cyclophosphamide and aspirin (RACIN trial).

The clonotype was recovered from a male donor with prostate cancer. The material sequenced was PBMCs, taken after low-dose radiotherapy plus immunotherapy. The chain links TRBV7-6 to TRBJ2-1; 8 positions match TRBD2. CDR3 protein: CASSLASGAAGARDEQFF. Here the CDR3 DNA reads TGTGCCAGCAGCTTAGCTTCTGGCGCAGCGGGAGCGAGGGATGAGCAGTTCTTC.